These 29 T cell receptor beta chains were sequenced from one sample in a study of identical twins. One entry per CDR3 protein, called by TCRdb with MiXCR from the 5' RACE reads. The sample comprises 690,000 or so distinct CDR3 sequences, roughly 8% of which are singletons, and more than 0.75% rests with the top ten. The data also belong to a second study, concerning yellow fever vaccine responses in identical twins.

Material for sequencing was PBMCs. All receptors come from a woman between 18 and 29 years old in good health.

The rearrangement links TRBV6-2 or TRBV6-3 to TRBJ2-1; D ambiguous. The CDR3 is made up of 14 amino acids. CDR1 and CDR2 (germline): MNHEY, SVGEGT. V lost 0 bases and J 10 bases, leaving 13 bases between the germline ends. The CDR3 coding sequence is TGTGCCAGCAGTTACTCTTCCGTGAGCTGGGAGCAGTTCTTC. Its translation: CASSYSSVSWEQFF.

This clonotype was seen a few times. The chain combines TRBV2 with TRBJ2-5; D possibly uses TRBD1 or TRBD2 (5 bases each). CDR3 size: 15 residues. V gave up 6 bases and J gave up 5 bases, with 19 bases separating them. Germline values: CDR1 SNHLY, CDR2 FYNNEI. The CDR3 nucleotides read TGTGCCAGCAGGAAAACGGGGCAACGCCAGGAGACCCAGTACTTC. Amino acid sequence: CASRKTGQRQETQYF. The entire variable domain, with the rest obtained from reference TRBV2 and TRBJ2-5, is as follows: EPEVTQTPSHQVTQMGQEVILRCVPISNHLYFYWYRQILGQKVEFLVSFYNNEISEKSEIFDDQFSVERPDGSNFTLKIRSTKLEDSAMYFCASRKTGQRQETQYFGPGTRLLVL.

The rearrangement joins TRBV14 to TRBJ2-3; D unresolved. Germline V CDR1 and CDR2: SGHDN, FVKESK. V was trimmed by 5 bases and J by 5 bases, leaving 11 bases between them. CDR3 length: 13 residues. CDR3 loop: CASSIPVGDTQYF. CDR3 DNA sequence: TGTGCCAGCAGCATCCCTGTTGGAGATACGCAGTATTTT. The entire variable domain, with the rest obtained from reference TRBV14 and TRBJ2-3, is as follows: EAGVTQFPSHSVIEKGQTVTLRCDPISGHDNLYWYRRVMGKEIKFLLHFVKESKQDESGMPNNRFLAERTGGTYSTLKVQPAELEDSGVYFCASSIPVGDTQYFGPGTRLTVL.

This clonotype was picked up a small number of times. The chain couples TRBV5-8 to TRBJ2-3; TRBD1 agrees at 9 bases. V shed 2 bases and J 0 bases; nucleotides not matched to a gene: 4. This CDR3 is built from 16 residues. Germline CDR1 reads SGHTS; CDR2 reads YDEGEE. The CDR3 loop is CASSFDRGKSTDTQYF. CDR3 in DNA: TGTGCCAGCAGCTTTGACAGGGGGAAGAGCACAGATACGCAGTATTTT.

This clonotype was picked up a small number of times. This chain joins TRBV11-2 and TRBJ2-7; D may be TRBD1 (6 bases). CDR3 length equals 15 residues. Trimming cost V 5 bases and J 4 bases, with 18 bases left between them. Germline lookup yields CDR1 SGHAT and CDR2 FQNNGV. The CDR3 reads CASSPGAGVGYEQYF. DNA for the CDR3: TGTGCCAGCAGCCCCGGGGCAGGGGTTGGATACGAGCAGTACTTC. Full variable domain (missing parts from reference TRBV11-2 and TRBJ2-7): EAGVAQSPRYKIIEKRQSVAFWCNPISGHATLYWYQQILGQGPKLLIQFQNNGVVDDSQLPKDRFSAERLKGVDSTLKIQPAKLEDSAVYLCASSPGAGVGYEQYFGPGTRLTVT.

This clonotype came up a few times. V and J are TRBV3-1 and TRBJ2-2; the D is unclear. CDR1 is LGHDT and CDR2 is YNNKEL in the germline V gene (reference sequence). Between the trimmed V and J ends, which lost 3 bases and 7 bases, there was a span of 9 bases. This CDR3 comprises 13 residues. In DNA form, the CDR3 reads TGTGCCAGCAGCCAGCTGGTAATCGGGGAGCTGTTTTTT. This gives the protein CASSQLVIGELFF.

In its sample, this clonotype was seen many times. The chain couples TRBV12-3 or TRBV12-4 to TRBJ2-7; the match to TRBD1 covers 9 bases. V was pared by 6 bases and J by 2 bases, with 5 bases of the junction left unmatched. The length of the CDR3 is 14 residues. The CDR3 reads CASRAGDRAYEQYF. In DNA, the CDR3 is TGTGCCAGCAGGGCCGGGGACAGGGCCTACGAGCAGTACTTC.

Ten or more counts support this clonotype. V usage is TRBV12-3 or TRBV12-4 and J usage is TRBJ1-1; D is unclear. The CDR3 consists of 13 residues. The V end lost 5 bases, the J end lost 4 bases, and 11 bases lay between the germline ends. CDR3 coding DNA: TGTGCCAGCAGTCCGCCACGTAGCACTGAAGCTTTCTTT. It yields the protein CASSPPRSTEAFF.

This clonotype has at least ten counts. The V gene is TRBV5-4, the J gene TRBJ2-5, with 10 bases lining up with TRBD2. The CDR3 extends over 15 amino acids. CDR1 is SGHNT and CDR2 is YYREEE in the germline V gene (reference sequence). The V and J ends lost 1 base and 4 bases, in that order; junction bases with no gene match: 4. CDR3 amino acids: CASSLRTSGGETQYF. The CDR3 bases are TGTGCCAGCAGCTTGAGGACTAGCGGAGGAGAGACCCAGTACTTC.

The chain carries TRBV4-1 and TRBJ2-1; D ambiguous. The V end was cut by 1 base, the J end by 3 bases, with 13 bases between. The CDR3 is made up of 16 amino acids. Per the germline V gene, CDR1 is MGHRA and CDR2 is YSYEKL. CDR3 in amino acids: CASSQVDILSYNEQFF. DNA of the CDR3: TGCGCCAGCAGCCAAGTAGACATTCTTAGCTACAATGAGCAGTTCTTC.

This chain joins TRBV25-1 and TRBJ2-2, with TRBD2 matching 9 bases. V shed 1 base, J shed 4 bases, and the junction held 4 bases outside the gene matches. This CDR3 has 16 residues. CDR1 is MGHDK, CDR2 SYGVNS, per germline. The CDR3 loop reads CASSEFGSGGTGELFF. The CDR3 DNA sequence: TGTGCCAGCAGTGAATTCGGTAGCGGGGGCACCGGGGAGCTGTTTTTT.

The chain recombines TRBV20-1 with TRBJ2-6, with TRBD1 matching 7 bases. This CDR3 spans 15 amino acids. CDR1 is DFQATT and CDR2 is SNEGSKA in the germline V gene (reference sequence). J lost 3 bases, V lost 2 bases, and 4 bases had no gene match. CDR3 sequence: CSARLTGRGANVLTF. The CDR3 DNA sequence: TGCAGTGCTAGACTGACAGGGCGTGGGGCCAACGTCCTGACTTTC.

This clonotype has ten or more counts. The rearrangement uses TRBV29-1 and TRBJ2-2; D gene ambiguous. Germline CDR1 SQVTM, CDR2 ANQGSEA. The germline V and J ends were trimmed by 6 bases and 5 bases, with 16 bases remaining between them. CDR3 length: 14 residues. This CDR3 is CSVEPGPITGELFF. The CDR3 DNA is TGCAGCGTGGAACCCGGGCCCATAACCGGGGAGCTGTTTTTT.

This clonotype has only a few counts. The rearrangement joins TRBV6-1 to TRBJ2-5; 10 positions agree with TRBD2. Germline CDR1 MNHNS, CDR2 SASEGT. The CDR3 runs to 14 residues. The junction had 4 bases not matched to a gene; V was cut back by 5 bases and J by 4 bases. This chain's CDR3 is CASSKREGGETQYF. CDR3 sequence (DNA): TGTGCCAGCAGTAAGCGGGAGGGAGGAGAGACCCAGTACTTC.

This clonotype came up many times. The rearrangement joins TRBV5-1 to TRBJ2-3; 9 bases fit TRBD2. V shed 4 bases and J 4 bases; nucleotides not matched to a gene: 10. In germline, CDR1 is SGHRS, CDR2 YFSETQ. The CDR3 runs to 16 residues. CDR3 amino acids: CASSIKRGASPDTQYF. DNA of the CDR3: TGCGCCAGCAGCATAAAGCGGGGGGCCTCTCCAGATACGCAGTATTTT.

This clonotype has at least ten counts. The chain joins TRBV29-1 to TRBJ2-1; no firm D call. Trimming cost V 5 bases and J 7 bases, with 12 bases left between them. This CDR3 contains 12 residues. Germline-derived CDR1 and CDR2 are SQVTM and ANQGSEA. The CDR3 nucleotides are TGCAGCGTTCCCGGGTGGGGTAATGAGCAGTTCTTC. This gives the protein CSVPGWGNEQFF.

This chain connects TRBV11-2 to TRBJ1-1, with 12 nucleotides matching TRBD1. This CDR3 contains 15 residues. J was trimmed by 6 bases and V by 2 bases; bases with no gene match: 4. The germline V gene has CDR1 SGHAT and CDR2 FQNNGV. This CDR3 is CASSLRGQGASEAFF. In nucleotides, the CDR3 is TGTGCCAGCAGCTTACGGGGACAGGGGGCATCTGAAGCTTTCTTT. The variable domain in full, completed from reference TRBV11-2 and TRBJ1-1, reads EAGVAQSPRYKIIEKRQSVAFWCNPISGHATLYWYQQILGQGPKLLIQFQNNGVVDDSQLPKDRFSAERLKGVDSTLKIQPAKLEDSAVYLCASSLRGQGASEAFFGQGTRLTVV.

This clonotype was recorded a few times. The chain links TRBV10-3 to TRBJ1-1, with D unclear. The germline V gene encodes CDR1 ENHRY and CDR2 SYGVKD. The ends were cut back, 3 bases at V and 6 bases at J, with 17 bases in the middle. The CDR3 is made up of 15 amino acids. The CDR3 spells CAISDKRLQPPEAFF. The CDR3 DNA follows: TGTGCCATCAGTGATAAGCGCCTCCAACCCCCTGAAGCTTTCTTT.

This rearrangement joins TRBV28 to TRBJ1-1; D is ambiguous. The CDR3 spans 12 residues. V was pared by 5 bases and J by 3 bases, with 7 bases between. Germline-derived CDR1 and CDR2 are MDHEN and SYDVKM. This CDR3 reads CASSLAYTEAFF. In nucleotides, the CDR3 is TGTGCCAGCAGTCTAGCCTACACTGAAGCTTTCTTT. The complete variable domain, with remaining parts taken from reference TRBV28 and TRBJ1-1, reads DVKVTQSSRYLVKRTGEKVFLECVQDMDHENMFWYRQDPGLGLRLIYFSYDVKMKEKGDIPEGYSVSREKKERFSLILESASTNQTSMYLCASSLAYTEAFFGQGTRLTVV.

The chain couples TRBV28 to TRBJ1-2; TRBD1 matches at 7 bases. V shed 4 bases, J shed 2 bases, and the junction held 10 bases outside the gene matches. Germline-derived CDR1 and CDR2 are MDHEN and SYDVKM. CDR3 size: 16 residues. CDR3 in amino acids: CASSSPNRGQNYGYTF. The CDR3 DNA sequence: TGTGCCAGCAGTTCCCCCAACAGGGGACAAAACTATGGCTACACCTTC.

This clonotype was seen a few times. A much larger clone lies one base from this, so it may be a read error. J is TRBJ1-6 and V is TRBV5-5; D is undetermined. The CDR3 is made up of 12 amino acids. Between the trimmed V and J ends, which lost 0 bases and 8 bases, there was a span of 3 bases. The germline CDR1 and CDR2 sequences are SGHKS and YYEKEE (reference sequence). CDR3 DNA: TGTGCCAGCAGCTTGGGGCATTCACCCCTCCACTTT. Its translation is CASSLGHSPLHF.

In its sample, this clonotype was seen a few times. The CDR3 bases are TGCGCCAGCAGCTTTATTTTGGATTCACCCCTCCACTTT. It specifies CASSFILDSPLHF. The chain combines TRBV5-1 with TRBJ1-6; D is unresolved. Trimming shortened V by 2 bases and J by 8 bases, and 8 bases separated the two germline ends. The CDR3 is made up of 13 amino acids. Germline assignment: CDR1 SGHRS and CDR2 YFSETQ.

This clonotype was detected only a few times. CDR3 DNA sequence: TGTGCCAGCTCACTACAGGGGGCCCTTTACAATGAGCAGTTCTTC. Residues: CASSLQGALYNEQFF. The rearrangement links TRBV18 to TRBJ2-1, with 9 nucleotides matching TRBD1. This CDR3 is 15 amino acids long. With V trimmed by 4 bases and J by 4 bases, 5 bases remained unmatched. Germline CDR1 and CDR2: KGHSH and LQKENI.

This clonotype has only a few counts. The chain uses TRBV12-3 or TRBV12-4 and TRBJ1-1; D is unresolved. The CDR3 contains 10 residues. Trimming took 7 bases from V and 5 from J, leaving 5 bases between them. The CDR3 region is CASKLTEAFF. The CDR3 DNA sequence: TGTGCCAGCAAATTGACTGAAGCTTTCTTT.

There are many counts of this clonotype. V gene TRBV20-1 combines with J gene TRBJ2-3; TRBD2 agrees at 7 bases. Trimming took 6 bases from V and 0 from J; bases not matched to a gene: 3. CDR3 length: 13 residues. Looked up from germline, CDR1 is DFQATT and CDR2 is SNEGSKA (reference sequence). The CDR3 region has the DNA TGCAGTGCCACGGGGGGAAGCACAGATACGCAGTATTTT. Encoded protein: CSATGGSTDTQYF.

This clonotype was recorded at least ten times. The chain uses TRBV2 and TRBJ1-4, with TRBD1 as a possible D gene (6 bases). The CDR3 totals 16 residues. The V end was cut by 6 bases, the J end by 0 bases, with 14 bases between. Per germline, CDR1 SNHLY and CDR2 FYNNEI. The CDR3 region has the DNA TGTGCCAGCAGGTCTGGGACATTTGCAACTAATGAAAAACTGTTTTTT. It is translated as CASRSGTFATNEKLFF.

This rearrangement joins TRBV7-8 to TRBJ1-5; 8 nucleotides align to TRBD1. This CDR3 is built from 15 residues. V was pared by 1 base and J by 6 bases, with 5 bases of the junction left unmatched. The V gene's germline CDR1 is SGHVS and CDR2 FQNEAQ. In DNA, the CDR3 is TGTGCCAGCAGCTTAGGACAGGGGTTAGGTCAGCCCCAGCATTTT. Amino acid sequence: CASSLGQGLGQPQHF.

This clonotype was seen more than once but under ten times. The chain carries TRBV7-9 and TRBJ2-7; 14 bases are shared with TRBD2. CDR1 and CDR2 from the germline V gene are SEHNR and FQNEAQ (reference sequence). The CDR3 contains 17 residues. Trimming cost V 4 bases and J 4 bases; bases outside gene matches: 9. The CDR3 reads CASSSTSGGVSWYEQYF. In nucleotides, the CDR3 is TGTGCCAGCAGCTCGACTAGCGGGGGGGTATCGTGGTACGAGCAGTACTTC.

V usage is TRBV5-4 and J usage is TRBJ2-7; D may be TRBD2 (6 bases). With 0 bases removed from V and 5 bases from J, the gap between germline ends came to 12 bases. This CDR3 is built from 14 residues. CDR1 and CDR2 (germline): SGHNT, YYREEE (reference sequence). CDR3 bases: TGTGCCAGCAGCTTGGACCTAGCGACGAACGAGCAGTACTTC. Protein: CASSLDLATNEQYF.